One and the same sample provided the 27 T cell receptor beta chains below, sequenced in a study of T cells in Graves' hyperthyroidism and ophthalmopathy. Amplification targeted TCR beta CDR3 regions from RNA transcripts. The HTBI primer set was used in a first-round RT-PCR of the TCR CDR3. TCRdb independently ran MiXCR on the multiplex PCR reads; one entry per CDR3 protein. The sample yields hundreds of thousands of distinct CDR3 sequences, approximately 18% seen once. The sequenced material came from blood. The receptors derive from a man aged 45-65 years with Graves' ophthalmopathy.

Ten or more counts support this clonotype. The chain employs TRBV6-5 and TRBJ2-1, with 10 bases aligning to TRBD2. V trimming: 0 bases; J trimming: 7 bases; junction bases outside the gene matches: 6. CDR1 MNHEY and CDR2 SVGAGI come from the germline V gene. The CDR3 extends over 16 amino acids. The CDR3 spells CASSYSGAGGLNEQFF. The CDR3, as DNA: TGTGCCAGCAGTTACTCTGGAGCGGGAGGGCTAAATGAGCAGTTCTTC.

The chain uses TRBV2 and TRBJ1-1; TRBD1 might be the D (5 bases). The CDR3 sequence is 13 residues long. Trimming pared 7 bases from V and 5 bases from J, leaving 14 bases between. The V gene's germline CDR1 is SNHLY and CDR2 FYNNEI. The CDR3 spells CASKEGRKTEAFF. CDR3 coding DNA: TGTGCCAGCAAGGAGGGACGGAAGACTGAAGCTTTCTTT.

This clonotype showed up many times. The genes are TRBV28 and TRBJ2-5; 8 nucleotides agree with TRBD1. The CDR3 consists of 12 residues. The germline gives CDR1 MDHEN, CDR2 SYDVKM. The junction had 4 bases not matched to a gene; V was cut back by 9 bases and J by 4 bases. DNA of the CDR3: TGTGCCAGTTCAGGGGGCGGAGAGACCCAGTACTTC. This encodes CASSGGGETQYF.

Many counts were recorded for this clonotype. CDR3 DNA: TGTGCCTGGAGTGTGTTGGGGACAGGTGGAACTGAAGCTTTCTTT. It specifies CAWSVLGTGGTEAFF. The V and J genes are TRBV30 and TRBJ1-1; 8 bases are shared with TRBD1. CDR3 length: 15 amino acids. CDR1 and CDR2 (germline): GTSNPN, SVGIG (reference sequence). With 0 bases clipped from V and 5 bases from J, the junction kept 8 bases outside the gene matches.

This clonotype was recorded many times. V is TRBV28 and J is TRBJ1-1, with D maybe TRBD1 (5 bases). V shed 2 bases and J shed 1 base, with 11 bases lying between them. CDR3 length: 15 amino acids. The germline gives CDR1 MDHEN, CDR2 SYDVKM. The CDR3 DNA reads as TGTGCCAGCAGTTTAGTCGCAGGGCCGAACACTGAAGCTTTCTTT. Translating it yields CASSLVAGPNTEAFF.

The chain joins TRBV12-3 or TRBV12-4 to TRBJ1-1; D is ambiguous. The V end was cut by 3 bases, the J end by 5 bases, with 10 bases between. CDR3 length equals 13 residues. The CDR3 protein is CASSFFRRTEAFF. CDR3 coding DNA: TGTGCCAGCAGTTTCTTTCGCAGGACTGAAGCTTTCTTT.

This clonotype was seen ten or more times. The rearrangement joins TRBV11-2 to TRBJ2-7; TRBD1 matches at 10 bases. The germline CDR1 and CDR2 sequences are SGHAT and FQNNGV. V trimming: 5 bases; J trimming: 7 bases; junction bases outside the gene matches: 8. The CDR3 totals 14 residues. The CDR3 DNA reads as TGTGCCAGCAGCACCGGGACAGGGGCTGTTGAGCAGTACTTC. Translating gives CASSTGTGAVEQYF.

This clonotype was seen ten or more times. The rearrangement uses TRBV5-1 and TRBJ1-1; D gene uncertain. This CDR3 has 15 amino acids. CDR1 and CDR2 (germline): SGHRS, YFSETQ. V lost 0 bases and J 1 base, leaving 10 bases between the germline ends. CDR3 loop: CASSLDTAANTEAFF. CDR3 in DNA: TGCGCCAGCAGCTTGGACACAGCCGCGAACACTGAAGCTTTCTTT.

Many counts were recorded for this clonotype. The CDR3 is CASSTQGANYGYTF. The CDR3 DNA reads as TGTGCCAGCAGTACCCAGGGGGCTAACTATGGCTACACCTTC. The genes are TRBV2 and TRBJ1-2; 7 bases map to TRBD1. J was trimmed by 0 bases and V by 5 bases; bases with no gene match: 3. The germline CDR1 and CDR2 sequences are SNHLY and FYNNEI. The CDR3 runs 14 residues.

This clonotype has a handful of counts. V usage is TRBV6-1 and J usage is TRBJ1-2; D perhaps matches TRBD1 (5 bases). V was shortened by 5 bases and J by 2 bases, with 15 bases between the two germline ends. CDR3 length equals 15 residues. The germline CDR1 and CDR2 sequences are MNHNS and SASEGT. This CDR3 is CASSSSGTANYGYTF. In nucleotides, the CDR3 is TGTGCCAGCAGTTCTTCCGGGACGGCGAACTATGGCTACACCTTC.

The CDR3 here is CASSPVGGQGLYEQYF. The CDR3 DNA reads as TGTGCCAGCAGCCCGGTGGGGGGACAGGGTCTCTACGAGCAGTACTTC. This chain links TRBV4-2 with TRBJ2-7; the match to TRBD1 covers 9 bases. The CDR3 is 16 amino acids. Germline-derived CDR1 and CDR2 are LGHNA and YNFKEQ. V dropped 4 bases and J dropped 3; count of bases not matched to a gene: 10.

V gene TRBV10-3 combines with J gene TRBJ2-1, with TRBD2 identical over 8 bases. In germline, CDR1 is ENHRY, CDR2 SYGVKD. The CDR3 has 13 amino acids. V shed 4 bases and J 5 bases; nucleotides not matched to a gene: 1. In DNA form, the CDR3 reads TGTGCCATCAGTGGGCGGGAGGACAATGAGCAGTTCTTC. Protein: CAISGREDNEQFF.

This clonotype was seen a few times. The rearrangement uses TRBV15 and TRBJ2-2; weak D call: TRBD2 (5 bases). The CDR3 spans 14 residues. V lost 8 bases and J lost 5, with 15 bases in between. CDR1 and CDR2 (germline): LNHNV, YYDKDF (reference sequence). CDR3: CATRIFGETGELFF. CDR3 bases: TGTGCCACCCGTATCTTTGGGGAGACCGGGGAGCTGTTTTTT.

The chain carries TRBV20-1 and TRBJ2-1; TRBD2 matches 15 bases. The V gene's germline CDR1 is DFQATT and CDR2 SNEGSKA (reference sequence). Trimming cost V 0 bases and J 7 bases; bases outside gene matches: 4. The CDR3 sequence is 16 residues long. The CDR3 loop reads CSARDPGLAGGNEQFF. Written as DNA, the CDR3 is TGCAGTGCTAGAGACCCGGGACTAGCGGGAGGAAATGAGCAGTTCTTC.

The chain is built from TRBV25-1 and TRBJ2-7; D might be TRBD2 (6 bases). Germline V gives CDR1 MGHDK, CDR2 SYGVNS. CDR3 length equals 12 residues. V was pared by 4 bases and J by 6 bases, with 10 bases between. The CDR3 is CASSVARGEQYF. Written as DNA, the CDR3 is TGTGCCAGCAGTGTGGCGCGGGGCGAGCAGTACTTC.

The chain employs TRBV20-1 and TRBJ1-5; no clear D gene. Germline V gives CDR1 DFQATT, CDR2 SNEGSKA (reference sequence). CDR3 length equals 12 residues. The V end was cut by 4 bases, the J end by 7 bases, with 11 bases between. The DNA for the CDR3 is TGCAGTGCTACCGTCCCCGAACAGCCCCAGCATTTT. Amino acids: CSATVPEQPQHF.

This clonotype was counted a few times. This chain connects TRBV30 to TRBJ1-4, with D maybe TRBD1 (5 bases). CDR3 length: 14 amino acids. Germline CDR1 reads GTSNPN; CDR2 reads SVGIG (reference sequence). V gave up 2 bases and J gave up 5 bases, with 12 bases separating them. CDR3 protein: CAWSQVAGNEKLFF. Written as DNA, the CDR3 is TGTGCCTGGAGTCAGGTGGCAGGGAATGAAAAACTGTTTTTT.

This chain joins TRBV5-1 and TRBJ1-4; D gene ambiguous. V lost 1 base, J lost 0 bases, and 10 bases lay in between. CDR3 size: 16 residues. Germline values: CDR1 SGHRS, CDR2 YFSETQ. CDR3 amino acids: CASSLTPSATNEKLFF. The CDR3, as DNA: TGCGCCAGCAGCTTGACCCCGTCCGCAACTAATGAAAAACTGTTTTTT.

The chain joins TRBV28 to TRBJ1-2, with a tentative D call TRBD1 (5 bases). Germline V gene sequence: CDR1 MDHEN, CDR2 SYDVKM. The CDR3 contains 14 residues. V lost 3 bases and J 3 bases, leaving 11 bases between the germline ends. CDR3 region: CASSFGGPDYGYTF. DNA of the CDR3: TGTGCCAGCAGTTTCGGGGGTCCGGACTATGGCTACACCTTC.

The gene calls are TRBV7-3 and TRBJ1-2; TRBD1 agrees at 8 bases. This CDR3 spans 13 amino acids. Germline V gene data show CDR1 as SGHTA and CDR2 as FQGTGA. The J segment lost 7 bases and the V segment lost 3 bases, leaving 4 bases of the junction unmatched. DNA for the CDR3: TGTGCCAGCAGCTTCGACAGGGGAGGTGGCTACACCTTC. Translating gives CASSFDRGGGYTF.

The CDR3 is CASSPHEAQEKLFF. The CDR3, as DNA: TGTGCCAGCAGCCCCCACGAGGCTCAGGAAAAACTGTTTTTT. The chain joins TRBV3-1 to TRBJ1-4, with D unresolved. There are 14 residues in the CDR3. Trimming took 4 bases from V and 8 from J, leaving 14 bases between them. Germline V gene lookup returns CDR1 LGHDT and CDR2 YNNKEL (reference sequence). The full variable domain, completed using reference TRBV3-1 and TRBJ1-4, is DTAVSQTPKYLVTQMGNDKSIKCEQNLGHDTMYWYKQDSKKFLKIMFSYNNKELIINETVPNRFSPKSPDKAHLNLHINSLELGDSAVYFCASSPHEAQEKLFFGSGTQLSVL.

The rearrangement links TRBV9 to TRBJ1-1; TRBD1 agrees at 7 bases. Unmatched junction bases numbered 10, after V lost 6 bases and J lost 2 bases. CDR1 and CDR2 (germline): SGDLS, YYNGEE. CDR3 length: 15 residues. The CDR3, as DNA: TGTGCCAGCACCAAGGATTACAGGGGAAACACTGAAGCTTTCTTT. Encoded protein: CASTKDYRGNTEAFF.

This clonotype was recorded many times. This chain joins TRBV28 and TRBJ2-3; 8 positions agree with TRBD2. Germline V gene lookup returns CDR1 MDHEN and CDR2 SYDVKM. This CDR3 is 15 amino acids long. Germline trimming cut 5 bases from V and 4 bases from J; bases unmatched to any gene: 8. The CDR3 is CASSLERELPDTQYF. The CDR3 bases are TGTGCCAGCAGTCTTGAGCGGGAGTTGCCAGATACGCAGTATTTT.

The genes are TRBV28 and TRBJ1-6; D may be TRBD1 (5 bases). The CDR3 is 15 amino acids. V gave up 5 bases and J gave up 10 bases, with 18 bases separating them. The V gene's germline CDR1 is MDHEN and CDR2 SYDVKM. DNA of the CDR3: TGTGCCAGCAGTGGCGCGGAGGGGCGGAACTCACCCCTCCACTTT. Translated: CASSGAEGRNSPLHF. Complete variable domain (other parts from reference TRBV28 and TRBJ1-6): DVKVTQSSRYLVKRTGEKVFLECVQDMDHENMFWYRQDPGLGLRLIYFSYDVKMKEKGDIPEGYSVSREKKERFSLILESASTNQTSMYLCASSGAEGRNSPLHFGNGTRLTVT.

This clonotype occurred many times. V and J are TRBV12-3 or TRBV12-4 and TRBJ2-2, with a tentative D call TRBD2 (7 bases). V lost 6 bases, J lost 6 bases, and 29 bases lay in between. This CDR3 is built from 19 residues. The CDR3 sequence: CASSPLSGEQGTGSGELFF. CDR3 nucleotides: TGTGCCAGCAGCCCTCTAAGCGGGGAACAGGGCACAGGGTCCGGGGAGCTGTTTTTT.

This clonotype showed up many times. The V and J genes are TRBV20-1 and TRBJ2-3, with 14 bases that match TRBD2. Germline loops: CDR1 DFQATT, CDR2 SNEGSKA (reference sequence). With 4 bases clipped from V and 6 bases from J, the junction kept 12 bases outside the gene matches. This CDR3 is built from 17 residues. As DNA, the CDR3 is TGCAGTGCTACCGACCAGGGACTAGCGGGAGAGGGGGATACGCAGTATTTT. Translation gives CSATDQGLAGEGDTQYF.

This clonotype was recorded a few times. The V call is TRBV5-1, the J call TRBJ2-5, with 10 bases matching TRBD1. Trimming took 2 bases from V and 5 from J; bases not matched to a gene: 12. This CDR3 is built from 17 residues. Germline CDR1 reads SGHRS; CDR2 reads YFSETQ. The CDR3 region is CASSFGSMTGGAETQYF. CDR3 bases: TGCGCCAGCAGCTTTGGCTCCATGACAGGGGGCGCGGAGACCCAGTACTTC.